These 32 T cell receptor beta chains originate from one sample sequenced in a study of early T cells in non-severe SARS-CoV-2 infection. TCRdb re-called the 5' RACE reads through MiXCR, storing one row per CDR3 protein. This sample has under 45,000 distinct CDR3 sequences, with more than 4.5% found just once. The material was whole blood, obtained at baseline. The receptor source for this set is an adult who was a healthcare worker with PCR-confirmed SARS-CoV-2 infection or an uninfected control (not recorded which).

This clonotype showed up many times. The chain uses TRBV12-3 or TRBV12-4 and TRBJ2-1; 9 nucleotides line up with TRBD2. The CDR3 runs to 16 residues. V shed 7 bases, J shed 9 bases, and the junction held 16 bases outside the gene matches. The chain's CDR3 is CASTDSGRGRAGEQFF. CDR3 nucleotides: TGTGCCAGCACCGATAGCGGGAGAGGGCGCGCTGGTGAGCAGTTCTTC.

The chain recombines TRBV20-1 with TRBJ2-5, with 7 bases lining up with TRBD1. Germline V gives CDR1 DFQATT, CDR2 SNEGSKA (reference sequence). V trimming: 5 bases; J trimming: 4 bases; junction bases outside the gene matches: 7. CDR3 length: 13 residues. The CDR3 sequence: CSAPRQGRETQYF. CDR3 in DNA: TGCAGTGCTCCACGACAGGGTAGAGAGACCCAGTACTTC.

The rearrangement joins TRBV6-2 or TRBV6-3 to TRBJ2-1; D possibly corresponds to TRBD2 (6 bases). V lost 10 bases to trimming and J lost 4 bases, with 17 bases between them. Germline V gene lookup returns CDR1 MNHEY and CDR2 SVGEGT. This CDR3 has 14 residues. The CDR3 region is CANRSTSGYNEQFF. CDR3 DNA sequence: TGTGCCAACAGATCGACTAGTGGATACAATGAGCAGTTCTTC.

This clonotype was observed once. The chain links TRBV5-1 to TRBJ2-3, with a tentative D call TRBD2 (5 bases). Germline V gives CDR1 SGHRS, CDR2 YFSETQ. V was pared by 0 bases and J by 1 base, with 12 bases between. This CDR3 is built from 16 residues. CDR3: CASSLAASSRTDTQYF. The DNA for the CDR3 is TGCGCCAGCAGCTTGGCGGCTAGCTCACGCACAGATACGCAGTATTTT.

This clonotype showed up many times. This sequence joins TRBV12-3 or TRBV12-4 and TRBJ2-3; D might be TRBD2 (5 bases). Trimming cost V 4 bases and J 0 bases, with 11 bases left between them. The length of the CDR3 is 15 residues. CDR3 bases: TGTGCCAGCAGTTCCTATGGAGGCAGCACAGATACGCAGTATTTT. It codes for CASSSYGGSTDTQYF.

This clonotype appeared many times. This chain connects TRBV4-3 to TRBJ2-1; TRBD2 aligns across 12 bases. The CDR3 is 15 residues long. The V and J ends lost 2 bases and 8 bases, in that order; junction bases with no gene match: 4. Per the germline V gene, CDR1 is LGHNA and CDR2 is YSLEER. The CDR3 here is CASSQLAGGPHEQFF. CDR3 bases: TGCGCCAGCAGCCAACTAGCGGGAGGGCCACATGAGCAGTTCTTC.

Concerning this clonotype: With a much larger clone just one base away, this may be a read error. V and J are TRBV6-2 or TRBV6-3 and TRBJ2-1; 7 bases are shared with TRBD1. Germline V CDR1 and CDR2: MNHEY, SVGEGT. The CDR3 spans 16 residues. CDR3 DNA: TGTGCCAGCGGTTACTCCCCCGGACAGGCATTCGTTGAGCAGTTCTTC. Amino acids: CASGYSPGQAFVEQFF.

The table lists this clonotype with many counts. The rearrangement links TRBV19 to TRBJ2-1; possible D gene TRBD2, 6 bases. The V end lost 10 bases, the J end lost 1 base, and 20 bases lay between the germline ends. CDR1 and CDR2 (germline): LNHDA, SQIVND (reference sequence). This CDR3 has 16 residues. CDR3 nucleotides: TGTGCCACCTCATCCCACGGGAGAGGGTCCTACAATGAGCAGTTCTTC. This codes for CATSSHGRGSYNEQFF.

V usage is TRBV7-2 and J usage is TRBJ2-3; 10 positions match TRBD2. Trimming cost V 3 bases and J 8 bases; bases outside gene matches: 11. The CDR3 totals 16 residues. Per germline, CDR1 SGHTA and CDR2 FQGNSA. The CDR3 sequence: CASSFGSSGRGATQYF. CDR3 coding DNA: TGTGCCAGCAGCTTCGGGTCTAGCGGGAGAGGGGCTACGCAGTATTTT.

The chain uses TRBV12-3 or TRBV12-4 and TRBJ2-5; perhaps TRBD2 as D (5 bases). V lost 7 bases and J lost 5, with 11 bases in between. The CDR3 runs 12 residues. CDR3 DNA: TGTGCCAGCAACTTAGGCGGGGAGACCCAGTACTTC. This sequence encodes CASNLGGETQYF.

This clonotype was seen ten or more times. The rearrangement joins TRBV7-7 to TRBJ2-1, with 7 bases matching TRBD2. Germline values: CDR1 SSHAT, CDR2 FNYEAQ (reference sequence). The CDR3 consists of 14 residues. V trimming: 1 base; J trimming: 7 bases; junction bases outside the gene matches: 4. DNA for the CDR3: TGTGCCAGCAGCTTAGGGGACGGGAGGAATGAGCAGTTCTTC. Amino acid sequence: CASSLGDGRNEQFF.

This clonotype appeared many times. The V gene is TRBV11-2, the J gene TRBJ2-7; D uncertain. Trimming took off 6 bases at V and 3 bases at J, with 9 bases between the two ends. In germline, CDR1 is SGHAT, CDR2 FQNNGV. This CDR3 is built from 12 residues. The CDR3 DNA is TGTGCCAGCAGTCCTCTCAACTACGAGCAGTACTTC. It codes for CASSPLNYEQYF.

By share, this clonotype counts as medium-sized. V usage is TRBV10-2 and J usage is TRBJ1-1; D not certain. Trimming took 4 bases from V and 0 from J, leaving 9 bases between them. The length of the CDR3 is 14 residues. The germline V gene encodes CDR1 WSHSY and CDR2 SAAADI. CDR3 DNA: TGCGCCAGCAGTGCCGGCCGCATGAACACTGAAGCTTTCTTT. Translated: CASSAGRMNTEAFF.

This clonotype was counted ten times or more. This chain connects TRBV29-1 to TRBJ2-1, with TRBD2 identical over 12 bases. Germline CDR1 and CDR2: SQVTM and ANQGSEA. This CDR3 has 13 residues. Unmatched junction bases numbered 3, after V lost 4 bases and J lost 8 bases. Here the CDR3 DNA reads TGCAGCGTTGTCGCTAGCGGGAGGGATGAGCAGTTCTTC. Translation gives CSVVASGRDEQFF.

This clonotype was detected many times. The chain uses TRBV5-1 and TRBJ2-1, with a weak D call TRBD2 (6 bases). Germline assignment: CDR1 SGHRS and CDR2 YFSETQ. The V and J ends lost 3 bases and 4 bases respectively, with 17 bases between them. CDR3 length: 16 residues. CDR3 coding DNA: TGCGCCAGCAGCTCATATCCGGGACTGCGTTACAATGAGCAGTTCTTC. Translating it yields CASSSYPGLRYNEQFF.

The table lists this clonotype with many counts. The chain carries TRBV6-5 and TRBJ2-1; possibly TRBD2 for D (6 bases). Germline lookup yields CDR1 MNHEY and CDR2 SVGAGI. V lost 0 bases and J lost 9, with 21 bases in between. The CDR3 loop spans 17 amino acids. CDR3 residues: CASSYSLGGSRQSEQFF. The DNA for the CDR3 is TGTGCCAGCAGTTACTCCCTAGGAGGGTCGCGACAGAGTGAGCAGTTCTTC.

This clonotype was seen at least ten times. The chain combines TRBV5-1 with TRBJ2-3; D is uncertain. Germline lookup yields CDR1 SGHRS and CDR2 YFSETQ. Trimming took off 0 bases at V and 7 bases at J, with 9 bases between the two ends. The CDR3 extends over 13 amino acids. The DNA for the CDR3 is TGCGCCAGCAGCTTGGCCCGCATGTATACGCAGTATTTT. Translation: CASSLARMYTQYF.

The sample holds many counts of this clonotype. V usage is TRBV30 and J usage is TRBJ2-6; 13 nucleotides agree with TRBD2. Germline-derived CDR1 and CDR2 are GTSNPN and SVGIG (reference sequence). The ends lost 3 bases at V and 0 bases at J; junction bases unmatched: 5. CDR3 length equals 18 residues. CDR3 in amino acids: CAWRERLAGGSGANVLTF. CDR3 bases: TGTGCCTGGAGAGAAAGACTAGCGGGAGGCTCTGGGGCCAACGTCCTGACTTTC. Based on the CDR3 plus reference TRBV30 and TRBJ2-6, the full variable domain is SQTIHQWPATLVQPVGSPLSLECTVEGTSNPNLYWYRQAAGRGLQLLFYSVGIGQISSEVPQNLSASRPQDRQFILSSKKLLLSDSGFYLCAWRERLAGGSGANVLTFGAGSRLTVL.

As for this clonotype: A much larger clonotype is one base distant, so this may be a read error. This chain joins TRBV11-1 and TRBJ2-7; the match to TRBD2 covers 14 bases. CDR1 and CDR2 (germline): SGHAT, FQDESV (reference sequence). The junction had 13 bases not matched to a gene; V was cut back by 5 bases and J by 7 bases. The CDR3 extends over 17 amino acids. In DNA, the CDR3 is TGTGCCAGCAGCGGTATGACTAGCGGGAGGGTCGCTGGTGAGCAGTACTTC. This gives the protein CASSGMTSGRVAGEQYF.

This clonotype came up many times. The CDR3 DNA reads as TGTGCCAGCAGCCTAGGAGAGCCTAGCGGACACCAAGAGACCCAGTACTTC. Encoded protein: CASSLGEPSGHQETQYF. This chain links TRBV7-8 with TRBJ2-5, with 7 positions matching TRBD2. Germline lookup yields CDR1 SGHVS and CDR2 FQNEAQ. The CDR3 loop spans 17 amino acids. V was clipped by 5 bases and J by 0 bases; unmatched bases: 12.

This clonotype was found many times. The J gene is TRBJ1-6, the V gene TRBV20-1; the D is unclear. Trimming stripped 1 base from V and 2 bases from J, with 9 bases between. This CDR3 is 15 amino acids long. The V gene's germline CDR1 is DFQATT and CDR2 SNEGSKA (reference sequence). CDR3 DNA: TGCAGTGCTAGAGGGGGTGGAACCTATAATTCACCCCTCCACTTT. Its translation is CSARGGGTYNSPLHF.

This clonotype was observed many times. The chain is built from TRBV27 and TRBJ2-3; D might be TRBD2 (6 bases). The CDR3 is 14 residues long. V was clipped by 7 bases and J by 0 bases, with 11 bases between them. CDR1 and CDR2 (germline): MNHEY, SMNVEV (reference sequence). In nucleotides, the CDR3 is TGTGCCAGCAAGGAGGGTTCTAGCACAGATACGCAGTATTTT. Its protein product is CASKEGSSTDTQYF.

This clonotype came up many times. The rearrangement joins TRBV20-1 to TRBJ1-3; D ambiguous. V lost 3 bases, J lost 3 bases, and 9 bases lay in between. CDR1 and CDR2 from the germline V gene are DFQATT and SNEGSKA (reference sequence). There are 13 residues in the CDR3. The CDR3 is CSARPGVGNTIYF. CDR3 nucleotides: TGCAGTGCTAGGCCCGGGGTTGGAAACACCATATATTTT.

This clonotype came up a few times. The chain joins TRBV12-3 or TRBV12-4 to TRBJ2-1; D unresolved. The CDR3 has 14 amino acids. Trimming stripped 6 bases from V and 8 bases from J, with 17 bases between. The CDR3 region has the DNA TGTGCCAGCAGCCGAATCTCTTGGATCGATGAGCAGTTCTTC. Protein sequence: CASSRISWIDEQFF.

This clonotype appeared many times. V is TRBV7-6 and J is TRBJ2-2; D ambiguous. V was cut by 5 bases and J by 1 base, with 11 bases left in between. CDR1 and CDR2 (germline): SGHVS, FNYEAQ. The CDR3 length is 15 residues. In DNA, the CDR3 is TGTGCCAGCAGCCCCCGTACATTGAACACCGGGGAGCTGTTTTTT. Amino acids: CASSPRTLNTGELFF. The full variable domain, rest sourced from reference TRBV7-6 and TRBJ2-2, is GAGVSQSPRYKVTKRGQDVALRCDPISGHVSLYWYRQALGQGPEFLTYFNYEAQQDKSGLPNDRFSAERPEGSISTLTIQRTEQRDSAMYRCASSPRTLNTGELFFGEGSRLTVL.

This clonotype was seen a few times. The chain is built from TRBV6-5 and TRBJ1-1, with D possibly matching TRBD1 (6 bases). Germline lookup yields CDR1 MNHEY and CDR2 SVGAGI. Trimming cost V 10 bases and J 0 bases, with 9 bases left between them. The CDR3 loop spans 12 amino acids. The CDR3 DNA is TGTGCCACCTACAGGGTGAACACTGAAGCTTTCTTT. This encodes CATYRVNTEAFF.

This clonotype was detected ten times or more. The CDR3 region is CASSYDRSRLEAFF. The CDR3 DNA reads TGTGCCAGCAGTTACGACAGGTCCCGGCTGGAAGCTTTCTTT. V usage is TRBV6-5 and J usage is TRBJ1-1, with D perhaps TRBD1 (6 bases). CDR3 length: 14 amino acids. V lost 2 bases and J 8 bases, leaving 15 bases between the germline ends. Germline CDR1 reads MNHEY; CDR2 reads SVGAGI.

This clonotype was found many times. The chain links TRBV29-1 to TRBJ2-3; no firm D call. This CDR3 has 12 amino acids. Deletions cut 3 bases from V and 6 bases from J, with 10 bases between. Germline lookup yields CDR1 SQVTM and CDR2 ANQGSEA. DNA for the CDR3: TGCAGCGTTGACGATCTGGAGGATACGCAGTATTTT. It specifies CSVDDLEDTQYF.

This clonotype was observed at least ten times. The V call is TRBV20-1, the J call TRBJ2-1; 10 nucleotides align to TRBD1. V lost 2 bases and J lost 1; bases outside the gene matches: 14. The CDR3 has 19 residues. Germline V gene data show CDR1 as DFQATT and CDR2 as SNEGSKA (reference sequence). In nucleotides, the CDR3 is TGCAGTGCTAGACCCGACAGGGGGCGTACTCTTCCTTCCTACAATGAGCAGTTCTTC. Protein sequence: CSARPDRGRTLPSYNEQFF.

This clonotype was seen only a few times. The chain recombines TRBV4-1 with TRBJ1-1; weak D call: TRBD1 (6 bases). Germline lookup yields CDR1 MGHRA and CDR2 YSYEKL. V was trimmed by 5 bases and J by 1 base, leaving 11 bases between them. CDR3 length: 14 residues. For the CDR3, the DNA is TGCGCCAGCAGCTACAGGGCCCGGAACACTGAAGCTTTCTTT. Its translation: CASSYRARNTEAFF.

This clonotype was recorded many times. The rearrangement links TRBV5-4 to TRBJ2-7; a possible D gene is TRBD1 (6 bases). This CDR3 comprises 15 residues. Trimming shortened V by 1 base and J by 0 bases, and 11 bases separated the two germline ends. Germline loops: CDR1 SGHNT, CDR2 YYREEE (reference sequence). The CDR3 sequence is CASSLRGTSSYEQYF. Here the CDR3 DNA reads TGTGCCAGCAGCTTGAGGGGGACCTCCTCCTACGAGCAGTACTTC.

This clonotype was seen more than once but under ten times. DNA for the CDR3: TGTGCCAGCAGCTCCGAACTAGCGGGCTACAATGAGCAGTTCTTC. This sequence encodes CASSSELAGYNEQFF. The genes are TRBV11-1 and TRBJ2-1; 9 bases are shared with TRBD2. The CDR3 runs 15 residues. The germline gives CDR1 SGHAT, CDR2 FQDESV (reference sequence). V shed 4 bases and J 3 bases; nucleotides not matched to a gene: 4. Looking up the rest from reference TRBV11-1 and TRBJ2-1 gives the full variable domain: EAEVAQSPRYKITEKSQAVAFWCDPISGHATLYWYRQILGQGPELLVQFQDESVVDDSQLPKDRFSAERLKGVDSTLKIQPAELGDSAMYLCASSSELAGYNEQFFGPGTRLTVL.